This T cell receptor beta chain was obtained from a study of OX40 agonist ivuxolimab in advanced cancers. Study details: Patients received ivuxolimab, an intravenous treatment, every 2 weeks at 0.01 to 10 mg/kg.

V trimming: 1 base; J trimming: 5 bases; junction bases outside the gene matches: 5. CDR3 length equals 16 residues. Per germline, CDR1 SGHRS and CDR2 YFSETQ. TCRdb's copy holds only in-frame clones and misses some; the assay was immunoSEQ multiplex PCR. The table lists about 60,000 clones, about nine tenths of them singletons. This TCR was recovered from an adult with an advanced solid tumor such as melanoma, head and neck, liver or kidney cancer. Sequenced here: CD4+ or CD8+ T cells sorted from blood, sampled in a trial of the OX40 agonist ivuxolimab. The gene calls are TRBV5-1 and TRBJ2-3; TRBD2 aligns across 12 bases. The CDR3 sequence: CASSLPGLAGGDTQYF. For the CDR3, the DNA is TGCGCCAGCAGCTTGCCGGGACTAGCGGGCGGAGATACGCAGTATTTT.